The TCR beta chain under discussion was sequenced for a study of blood T cell repertoires in COVID-19. Looking at the study overall: Acute and convalescent COVID-19 specimens originated in the United States, Italy and Spain. Nucleic acid was either cDNA or gDNA, and it came from T cells, B-cell-depleted T cells, or PBMCs.

V was shortened by 1 base and J by 5 bases, with 14 bases between the two germline ends. Germline-derived CDR1 and CDR2 are SGHAT and FQDESV (reference sequence). The CDR3 has 15 residues. Assay used: immunoSEQ multiplex PCR; TCRdb lists only in-frame clones, some missing. The sample shows around 220,000 clones, about 86% of them seen only once. Sequenced material: peripheral blood. The rearrangement uses TRBV11-1 and TRBJ1-1, with D possibly being TRBD1 (6 bases). The receptor comes from a woman aged 50 to 60 with acute or convalescent COVID-19. DNA of the CDR3: TGTGCCAGCAGCTTAGTGCCAGGGGTAGGAACTGAAGCTTTCTTT. Translating it yields CASSLVPGVGTEAFF.